This T cell receptor (beta chain) came from a study of shared clonotypes between healthy human individuals. General study results and limits: A handful of donors had around 5.2% of their naive CD4 clonotypes in common. Richness estimates generally favored naive over memory subsets. In having few donors, the study represented limited genetic and exposure-history diversity.

The trim removed 1 base at V and 3 bases at J, leaving 1 base unmatched. The germline V gene has CDR1 SGHVS and CDR2 FQNEAQ. CDR3 size: 14 residues. Note on this clone: Antigen unknown.

Sequenced by immunoSEQ multiplex PCR; TCRdb stores in-frame clones only, minus some. The sample records some 1.4 million clones, roughly 95% being singletons. The TCR sequence derives from a man aged 25-45 years in good health. The chain recombines TRBV7-8 with TRBJ2-7, with 9 nucleotides matching TRBD2. The sequenced material came from naive CD4+ T cells sorted from blood. The subset is: CD45RA+ positively selected. The CDR3, as DNA: TGTGCCAGCAGCTTAGGGCGGGGGGGCTACGAGCAGTACTTC. The encoded protein is CASSLGRGGYEQYF.